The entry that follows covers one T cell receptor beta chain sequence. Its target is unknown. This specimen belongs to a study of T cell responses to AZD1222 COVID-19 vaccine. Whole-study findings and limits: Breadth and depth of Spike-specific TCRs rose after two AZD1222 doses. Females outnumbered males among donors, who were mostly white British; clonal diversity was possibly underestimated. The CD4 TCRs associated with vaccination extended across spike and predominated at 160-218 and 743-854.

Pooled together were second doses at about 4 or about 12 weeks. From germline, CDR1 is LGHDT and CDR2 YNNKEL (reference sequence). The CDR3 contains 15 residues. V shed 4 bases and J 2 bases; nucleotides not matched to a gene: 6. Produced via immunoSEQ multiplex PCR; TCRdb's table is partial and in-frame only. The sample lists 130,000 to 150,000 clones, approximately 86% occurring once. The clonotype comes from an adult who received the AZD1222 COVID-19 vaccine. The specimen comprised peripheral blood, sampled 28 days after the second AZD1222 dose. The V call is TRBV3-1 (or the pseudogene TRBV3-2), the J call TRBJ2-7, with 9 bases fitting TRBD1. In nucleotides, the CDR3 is TGTGCCAGCAGCCCAGGGACAGGGAACCCCTACGAGCAGTACTTC. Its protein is CASSPGTGNPYEQYF.